This TCR beta chain was captured in a study of Ad26.COV2.S vaccination and SARS-CoV-2 variants. The assay was immunoSEQ multiplex PCR, and TCRdb's table has in-frame clones only and misses some. The repertoire holds more than 300,000 clones, with 85% as singletons. Treatment reported: 15 to 20 received Ad26.COV2.S at low or high dose, single or two shots; five or six received placebo; per-sample allocation not given. Collection of the samples took place on day 63 after the first injection of vaccine or placebo. The sample here was peripheral blood, taken in a trial of Ad26.COV2.S vaccine versus placebo. This sequence originates from a person aged 18 to 65 who received the Ad26.COV2.S COVID-19 vaccine or a placebo.

The CDR3 sequence is CASSRGTENTEAFF. The CDR3 DNA sequence: TGCGCCAGCAGCCGCGGGACAGAGAACACTGAAGCTTTCTTT. This chain connects TRBV5-1 to TRBJ1-1; 7 bases map to TRBD1. Germline V gene sequence: CDR1 SGHRS, CDR2 YFSETQ. V dropped 4 bases and J dropped 1; count of bases not matched to a gene: 4. This CDR3 is built from 14 residues.